The source of this T cell receptor (beta chain) is a study of blood T cell repertoires in COVID-19 (dated by TCRdb to the early 2020s). In the study overall: Collaborator samples came from the United States, Italy and Spain and covered acute and convalescent phases of COVID-19. A freely available public database, intended as a resource for researchers studying the immune response to SARS-CoV-2, is where the repertoires were released. Samples came from the ongoing ImmuneRACE study (first 160 participants) plus 1,254 subjects from 6 global collaborators. The material from the prospective study consisted of cDNA or gDNA derived from T cells, B-cell-depleted T cells, or PBMCs. The sample metadata nearly always contained a de-identified subject ID, COVID-19 status, age in years and sex. Deeply sampled blood TCRbeta repertoires from subjects exposed to, actively infected with, or recovered from COVID-19 were included in the dataset. Where HLA class I and class II types were available, the types were taken from metadata supplied by the sample provider, not from assay-based typing. Paper-wide results and their limitations: The quantity of clinical and demographic metadata differed by source and by participant and was supplied without curation.

The collaborating institutions used their own protocols to collect whole blood in K2EDTA tubes. Collaborator samples were shipped for TCRbeta analysis as frozen whole blood, isolated PBMCs, or DNA extracted from either sample type. This clone was picked up one time. Its antigen target is currently unknown. Base qualities are not provided; no much larger clone lies one nucleotide away. The immunoSEQ Assay, a bias-controlled multiplex PCR, was used to amplify TCRbeta CDR3 regions from genomic DNA. For the original study's pipeline: Nucleated cell counts per sample were estimated from amplification of reference gene primers within the assay. To quantify the absolute abundance of each unique TCRbeta CDR3 rearrangement, sequence reads were collapsed and filtered. Productive Simpson clonality was computed per sample as the square root of Simpson's diversity index over productive rearrangements. As stored in TCRdb, this immuneACCESS dataset retains in-frame rearrangements with V and J assigned. A fraction of the clones does not appear; measured against another copy, unresolved V genes explain less than half of the discrepancy, and the remainder lacks a known reason. That table supplies the V and J calls and clone size; D and trimming were determined from the DNA. The sample table records 5,500 to 6,500 clones; roughly 88% of these occur just once. 12% of the sample is in the top ten clones.

CDR1 KGHDR and CDR2 SFDVKD are derived from the germline V gene. V sheds 3 bases and J sheds 8 bases, leaving 15 bases between their ends. From the cysteine through the phenylalanine, the CDR3 covers 14 amino acids. Only the CDR3 region is kept as DNA, spanning 42 bases read in frame from base 1. This sequence was found in a human donor with active COVID-19. The donor label of this sample is uncertain. Source material: peripheral blood. The V gene is TRBV24-1 and the J gene is TRBJ1-2; the D gene is perhaps TRBD1, on 5 matching bases. The nucleotides read TGTGCCACCAGTGATCAAACAGGCCTGGACGGCTACACCTTC. This codes for CATSDQTGLDGYTF.